A single sample gave rise to the 21 T cell receptor beta chains below, sequenced in a study of neurological immune-mediated disorders. TCRdb re-called the 5' RACE reads with MiXCR, one entry per CDR3 protein. The sample consists of tens of thousands of distinct CDR3 sequences, roughly 21% of them appearing once. The time point denotes: technical triplicate 3. The material sequenced was PBMCs. All receptors derive from a man aged 55 to 70 with HTLV-1-associated myelopathy (HAM/TSP).

This clonotype was detected ten times or more. This chain uses TRBV27 with TRBJ2-1, with D hard to call. V lost 3 bases, J lost 9 bases, and 18 bases lay in between. The CDR3 is made up of 15 amino acids. Germline lookup yields CDR1 MNHEY and CDR2 SMNVEV (reference sequence). The CDR3 DNA follows: TGTGCCAGCAGTTTGTTTCGCCCCCGAACGAGTGAGCAGTTCTTC. Its protein is CASSLFRPRTSEQFF.

This clonotype was counted ten times or more. The chain has TRBV6-1 and TRBJ1-1, with 7 bases identical to TRBD1. The CDR3 totals 14 residues. V lost 6 bases and J lost 4; bases outside the gene matches: 8. Germline V gene sequence: CDR1 MNHNS, CDR2 SASEGT. The CDR3, as DNA: TGTGCCAGCAGCAAAACAGGGGCGAGCACTGAAGCTTTCTTT. It yields the protein CASSKTGASTEAFF.

At least ten counts were recorded for this clonotype. CDR3 in DNA: TGTGCCATCAGTGAAGGGACTAGCGGGAGCTACGAGCAGTACTTC. Residues: CAISEGTSGSYEQYF. This rearrangement joins TRBV10-3 to TRBJ2-7, with TRBD2 identical over 14 bases. V was clipped by 3 bases and J by 3 bases; unmatched bases: 1. The CDR3 has 15 amino acids. The germline CDR1 and CDR2 sequences are ENHRY and SYGVKD.

This rearrangement joins TRBV10-3 to TRBJ1-5; D unclear. V lost 10 bases and J 3 bases, leaving 13 bases between the germline ends. CDR3 length: 13 amino acids. The germline CDR1 and CDR2 sequences are ENHRY and SYGVKD. CDR3 in amino acids: CATATRTNQPQHF. CDR3 bases: TGTGCCACCGCAACACGGACCAATCAGCCCCAGCATTTT.

This clonotype was recorded many times. V and J are TRBV20-1 and TRBJ2-2; 8 bases map to TRBD2. The trim removed 3 bases at V and 4 bases at J, leaving 13 bases unmatched. The germline V gene encodes CDR1 DFQATT and CDR2 SNEGSKA (reference sequence). This CDR3 is 17 amino acids long. CDR3: CSARSVSGGPGTGELFF. As DNA, the CDR3 is TGCAGTGCTAGGTCCGTATCGGGAGGGCCGGGCACCGGGGAGCTGTTTTTT.

This clonotype was detected ten times or more. The chain links TRBV28 to TRBJ2-5, with 8 positions matching TRBD1. V gave up 3 bases and J gave up 9 bases; unmatched junction bases: 15. The CDR3 totals 16 residues. Germline V CDR1 and CDR2: MDHEN, SYDVKM. CDR3 coding DNA: TGTGCCAGCAGTTTCAGAAACAGGGGGTATGGCAGGCCCCAGTACTTC. It yields the protein CASSFRNRGYGRPQYF.

Details on this clonotype: Being one base from a much bigger clone, this may be a read error. The CDR3 nucleotides are TGTGCCAGCAGCTCCCAATCCGTGGGGTCCTACGAGCAGTACTTC. The encoded protein is CASSSQSVGSYEQYF. The chain combines TRBV5-5 with TRBJ2-7; D call uncertain. The CDR3 length is 15 residues. Germline CDR1 and CDR2: SGHKS and YYEKEE (reference sequence). V was pared by 3 bases and J by 1 base, with 14 bases between.

This clonotype appeared many times. CDR3 in DNA: TGCAGCGTTGAGGGTCAGGGGGCTTTTAATGAGCAGTTCTTC. Its translation: CSVEGQGAFNEQFF. The rearrangement uses TRBV29-1 and TRBJ2-1; 8 bases fit TRBD1. Looked up from germline, CDR1 is SQVTM and CDR2 is ANQGSEA. Trimming removed 3 bases from V and 7 bases from J; junction bases left unmatched: 8. The CDR3 spans 14 residues.

This clonotype was seen many times. This rearrangement joins TRBV6-5 to TRBJ1-4; TRBD1 aligns across 7 bases. Germline V gene sequence: CDR1 MNHEY, CDR2 SVGAGI. With 5 bases clipped from V and 6 bases from J, the junction kept 6 bases outside the gene matches. The CDR3 is made up of 14 amino acids. Here the CDR3 reads CASSQGTVYEKLFF. The CDR3, as DNA: TGTGCCAGCAGTCAAGGGACAGTATATGAAAAACTGTTTTTT.

The table lists this clonotype with many counts. V and J are TRBV3-1 and TRBJ2-1; D ambiguous. This CDR3 has 13 residues. Looked up from germline, CDR1 is LGHDT and CDR2 is YNNKEL (reference sequence). V lost 4 bases to trimming and J lost 5 bases, with 9 bases between them. The CDR3 sequence is CASSRGTDNEQFF. The CDR3 DNA follows: TGTGCCAGCAGCCGGGGTACCGACAATGAGCAGTTCTTC.

This clonotype has a count of ten or more. V and J are TRBV7-8 and TRBJ2-7; either TRBD1 or TRBD2 may supply D (5 bases each). Per germline, CDR1 SGHVS and CDR2 FQNEAQ. With 1 base removed from V and 2 bases from J, the gap between germline ends came to 9 bases. The CDR3 spans 14 residues. The chain's CDR3 is CASSLVGAAYEQYF. CDR3 nucleotides: TGTGCCAGCAGCTTAGTCGGGGCCGCCTACGAGCAGTACTTC.

This clonotype showed up many times. The chain couples TRBV29-1 to TRBJ1-1, with D perhaps TRBD1 (6 bases). Germline CDR1 reads SQVTM; CDR2 reads ANQGSEA. The CDR3 is 13 amino acids. The ends were cut back, 6 bases at V and 6 bases at J, with 17 bases in the middle. This CDR3 reads CSVLQGSYAEAFF. Here the CDR3 DNA reads TGCAGCGTCCTACAGGGTTCGTACGCTGAAGCTTTCTTT.

This clonotype was seen many times. The CDR3 region is CASSPGTGTDTQYF. In nucleotides, the CDR3 is TGTGCCAGCAGTCCCGGGACAGGCACAGATACGCAGTATTTT. V is TRBV28 and J is TRBJ2-3, with 7 nucleotides matching TRBD1. The ends lost 5 bases at V and 1 base at J; junction bases unmatched: 3. The CDR3 totals 14 residues. CDR1 and CDR2 from the germline V gene are MDHEN and SYDVKM.

This clonotype was recorded at least ten times. The chain is built from TRBV7-8 and TRBJ2-1, with D uncertain. The CDR3 extends over 13 amino acids. The germline CDR1 and CDR2 sequences are SGHVS and FQNEAQ. The V end was cut by 4 bases, the J end by 3 bases, with 7 bases between. For the CDR3, the DNA is TGTGCCAGCAGCTCCAACTACTACAATGAGCAGTTCTTC. It encodes CASSSNYYNEQFF.

This clonotype was found many times. V is TRBV20-1 and J is TRBJ2-7; 10 positions match TRBD2. The CDR3 contains 13 residues. V lost 5 bases and J lost 5; bases outside the gene matches: 6. The germline V gene encodes CDR1 DFQATT and CDR2 SNEGSKA (reference sequence). The CDR3 spells CSASTSGPDEQYF. The CDR3 nucleotides read TGCAGTGCTTCGACTAGCGGGCCCGACGAGCAGTACTTC.

This clonotype was seen a handful of times. The chain uses TRBV7-9 and TRBJ2-2; TRBD2 aligns across 10 bases. CDR3 size: 15 residues. V lost 2 bases, J lost 4 bases, and 1 base stayed unmatched. Per the germline V gene, CDR1 is SEHNR and CDR2 is FQNEAQ (reference sequence). CDR3 in amino acids: CASSLLAGVTGELFF. CDR3 DNA: TGTGCCAGCAGCTTACTAGCGGGAGTCACCGGGGAGCTGTTTTTT.

Many counts were recorded for this clonotype. The V call is TRBV7-2, the J call TRBJ1-6; 8 nucleotides match TRBD1. This CDR3 spans 17 amino acids. With 1 base clipped from V and 7 bases from J, the junction kept 9 bases outside the gene matches. Per the germline V gene, CDR1 is SGHTA and CDR2 is FQGNSA. The CDR3 DNA follows: TGTGCCAGCAGCTTAGGTTCGACAGGGGTAGAAAATTCACCCCTCCACTTT. Amino acids: CASSLGSTGVENSPLHF.

This clonotype was seen ten or more times. V is TRBV5-1 and J is TRBJ2-1; 13 bases line up with TRBD2. J lost 8 bases, V lost 4 bases, and 6 bases had no gene match. CDR3 length: 15 residues. Germline V gives CDR1 SGHRS, CDR2 YFSETQ. CDR3 nucleotides: TGCGCCAGCAGCCGAGGACTAGCGGGGGCGGATGAGCAGTTCTTC. Its protein is CASSRGLAGADEQFF.

This clonotype was picked up many times. The J gene is TRBJ2-1, the V gene TRBV5-1, with TRBD2 matching 10 bases. The CDR3 runs 15 residues. The V gene's germline CDR1 is SGHRS and CDR2 YFSETQ. Trimming took 0 bases from V and 3 from J; bases not matched to a gene: 0. In DNA, the CDR3 is TGCGCCAGCAGCTTGGCTAGCGGGAGCTACAATGAGCAGTTCTTC. This encodes CASSLASGSYNEQFF.

There are many counts of this clonotype. CDR3 sequence reads: CSVDGGTHYNEQFF. In nucleotides, the CDR3 is TGCAGCGTTGATGGCGGGACCCATTACAATGAGCAGTTCTTC. The V and J genes are TRBV29-1 and TRBJ2-1; maybe TRBD2 (6 bases). Trimming left V 3 bases short and J 4 bases short, with 13 bases between. The germline V gene has CDR1 SQVTM and CDR2 ANQGSEA. The CDR3 runs 14 residues.

V and J are TRBV7-2 and TRBJ2-7; no definite D call. Trimming pared 8 bases from V and 2 bases from J, leaving 10 bases between. This CDR3 has 12 residues. CDR1 is SGHTA, CDR2 FQGNSA, per germline. This chain's CDR3 is CASSDRAYEQYF. CDR3 coding DNA: TGTGCCAGCTCAGACCGAGCCTACGAGCAGTACTTC.